This TCR beta chain appears in the sequencing data of a study of cytomegalovirus exposure and HLA in healthy donors. Looking at the study overall: One earlier analysis, a look at around 170 million T cells, found some 110 million unique TCR beta sequences.

While unrecorded immune exposures were likely, the donors were nominally healthy when sampled. Study-wide points: Researchers reported from a later analysis that most CMV-associated TCR beta chains appeared HLA-restricted. In a later analysis, parvovirus B19, influenza, CMV and Epstein-Barr virus appeared linked to several top co-occurrence clusters.

To note about this clone: Its antigen is currently unknown.

The PCR employed 60 Vbeta primers together with 13 Jbeta primers. Profiled with immunoSEQ multiplex PCR; TCRdb holds only in-frame clones, not every one. This table holds around 130,000 clones, about 86% found once. Sequencing was carried out using PBMCs. This clonotype originated in a man between 18 and 35 years old in good health and CMV-seronegative.

CDR3 in amino acids: CASSYSGSPNQPQHF. In nucleotides, the CDR3 is TGTGCCAGCAGCTACAGTGGGTCACCCAATCAGCCCCAGCATTTT. The genes are TRBV11-2 and TRBJ1-5, with no clear D. The V end was cut by 4 bases, the J end by 3 bases, with 13 bases between. The CDR3 has 15 amino acids. Germline V gene lookup returns CDR1 SGHAT and CDR2 FQNNGV.